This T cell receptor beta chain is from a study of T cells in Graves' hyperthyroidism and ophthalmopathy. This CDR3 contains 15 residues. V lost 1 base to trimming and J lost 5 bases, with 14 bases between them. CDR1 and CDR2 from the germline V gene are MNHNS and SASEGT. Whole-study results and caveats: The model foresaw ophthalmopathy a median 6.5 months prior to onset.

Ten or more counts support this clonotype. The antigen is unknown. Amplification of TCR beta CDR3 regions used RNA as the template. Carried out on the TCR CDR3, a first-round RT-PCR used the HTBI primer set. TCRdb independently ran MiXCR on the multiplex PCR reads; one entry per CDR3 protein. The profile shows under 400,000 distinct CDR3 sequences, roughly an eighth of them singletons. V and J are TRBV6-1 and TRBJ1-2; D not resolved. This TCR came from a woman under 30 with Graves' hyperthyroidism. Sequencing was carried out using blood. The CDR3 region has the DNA TGTGCCAGCAGTGAAGAGGTGCGGGGTCCGTATGGCTACACCTTC. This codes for CASSEEVRGPYGYTF.